This T cell receptor beta chain is from a study of Ad26.COV2.S vaccination and SARS-CoV-2 variants. In the study overall: In the study, Ad26.COV2.S was injected intramuscularly once, or twice 56 days apart.

The method was immunoSEQ multiplex PCR; TCRdb's version includes in-frame clones alone and lacks a portion of them. The sample yields more than 300,000 clones, about 88% seen once. In germline, CDR1 is KGHSH, CDR2 LQKENI. This CDR3 spans 13 amino acids. V was clipped by 2 bases and J by 3 bases, with 7 bases between them. Findings and caveats of the study: Total T cell responses were possibly underestimated by TCR breadth and depth analyses.

Treatment described: around 19 received Ad26.COV2.S at low or high dose, single or two shots; 5 received placebo; per-sample allocation not given. The samples date from day 63 after the first vaccine or placebo injection. Boston provided a donor who was an adult aged 18-55 years. Of note for this clone: Its cognate antigen is unknown.

This chain uses TRBV18 with TRBJ1-2, with D perhaps matching TRBD1 (5 bases). The sequencing used peripheral blood, collected in a trial of Ad26.COV2.S vaccine versus placebo. The TCR was taken from a person between 18 and 65 years old who received the Ad26.COV2.S COVID-19 vaccine or a placebo. CDR3 in amino acids: CASSPGTDYGYTF. DNA of the CDR3: TGTGCCAGCTCACCAGGGACGGACTATGGCTACACCTTC.